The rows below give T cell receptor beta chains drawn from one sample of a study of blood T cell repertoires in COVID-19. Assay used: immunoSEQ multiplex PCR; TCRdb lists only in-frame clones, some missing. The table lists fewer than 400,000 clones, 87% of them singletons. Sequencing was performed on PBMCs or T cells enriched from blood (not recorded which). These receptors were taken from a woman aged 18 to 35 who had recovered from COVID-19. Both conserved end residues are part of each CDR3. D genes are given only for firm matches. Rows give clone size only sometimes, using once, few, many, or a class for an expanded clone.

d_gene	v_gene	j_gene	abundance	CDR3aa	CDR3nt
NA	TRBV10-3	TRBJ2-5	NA	CAISTGRQETQYF	TGTGCCATCAGCACAGGGCGTCAAGAGACCCAGTACTTC
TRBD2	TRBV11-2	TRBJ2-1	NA	CASSFLAGGRAYNEQFF	TGTGCCAGCAGCTTCCTAGCGGGGGGGCGGGCGTACAATGAGCAGTTCTTC
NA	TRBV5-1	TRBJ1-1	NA	CASSESPGHPNPAFF	TGCGCCAGCAGCGAGTCGCCGGGACACCCGAACCCAGCTTTCTTT
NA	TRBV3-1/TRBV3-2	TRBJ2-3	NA	CASSDEPGVDTQYF	TGTGCCAGCAGCGACGAGCCAGGCGTCGATACGCAGTATTTT
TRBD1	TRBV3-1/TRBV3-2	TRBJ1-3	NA	CASSPIGDRAGNTIYF	TGTGCCAGCAGCCCAATAGGAGACAGGGCTGGAAACACCATATATTTT
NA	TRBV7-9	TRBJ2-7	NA	CASSTSSYEQYF	TGTGCCAGCAGCACAAGCTCCTACGAGCAGTACTTC
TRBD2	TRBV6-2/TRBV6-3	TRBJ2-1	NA	CASSLGLAGTYNEQFF	TGTGCCAGCAGTTTGGGACTAGCGGGGACTTACAATGAGCAGTTCTTC
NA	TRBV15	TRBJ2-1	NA	CATNLGSRTYNEQFF	TGTGCCACCAATCTCGGCTCTAGGACATACAATGAGCAGTTCTTC
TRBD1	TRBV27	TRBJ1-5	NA	CASRGQGRKGNQPQHF	TGTGCCAGCAGGGGACAGGGCAGGAAGGGCAATCAGCCCCAGCATTTT
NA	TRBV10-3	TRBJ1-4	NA	CAISPGVGQEKLFF	TGTGCCATCAGCCCAGGGGTGGGGCAGGAAAAACTGTTTTTT
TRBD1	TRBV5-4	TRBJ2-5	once	CASSPWDRGIGETQYF	TGTGCCAGCAGCCCCTGGGACAGGGGAATAGGAGAGACCCAGTACTTC
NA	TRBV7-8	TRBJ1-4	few	CASSSARRSIGEKLFF	TGTGCCAGCAGCTCAGCACGGCGGTCCATCGGTGAAAAACTGTTTTTT
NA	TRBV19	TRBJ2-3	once	CASSHRHTRTDTQYF	TGTGCCAGTAGTCACAGGCATACCCGCACAGATACGCAGTATTTT
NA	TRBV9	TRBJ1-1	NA	CASSVGGRVNTEAFF	TGTGCCAGCAGCGTAGGAGGCAGGGTGAACACTGAAGCTTTCTTT
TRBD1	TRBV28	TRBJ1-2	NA	CASSTQGQGNNYGYTF	TGTGCCAGCAGTACGCAGGGACAGGGGAACAACTATGGCTACACCTTC
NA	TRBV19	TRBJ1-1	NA	CASSEYSEAFF	TGTGCCAGTAGTGAATACTCTGAAGCTTTCTTT
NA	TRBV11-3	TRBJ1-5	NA	CASSLLGFWRVNQPQHF	TGTGCCAGCAGCTTACTTGGATTTTGGAGAGTCAATCAGCCCCAGCATTTT
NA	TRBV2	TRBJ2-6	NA	CASNRDWESGANVLTF	TGTGCCAGCAACCGGGACTGGGAATCTGGGGCCAACGTCCTGACTTTC
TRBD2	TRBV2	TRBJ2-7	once	CASRKGGNYEQYF	TGTGCCAGCAGGAAGGGAGGGAACTACGAGCAGTACTTC
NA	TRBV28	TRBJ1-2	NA	CASSFLPGGYGYTF	TGTGCCAGCAGTTTTCTGCCAGGAGGTTATGGCTACACCTTC
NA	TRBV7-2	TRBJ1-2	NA	CASSPRGIAAIHGYTF	TGTGCCAGCAGCCCGAGGGGGATCGCTGCAATCCATGGCTACACCTTC
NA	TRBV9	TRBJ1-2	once	CASSVGGTYYGYTF	TGTGCCAGCAGCGTAGGTGGCACCTACTATGGCTACACCTTC
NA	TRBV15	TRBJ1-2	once	CATSRDGEYGYTF	TGTGCCACCAGCAGAGATGGGGAGTATGGCTACACCTTC
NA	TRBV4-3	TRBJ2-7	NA	CASSRAGRFHEQYF	TGCGCCAGCAGCCGGGCAGGGCGTTTCCACGAGCAGTACTTC
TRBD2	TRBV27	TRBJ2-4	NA	CASSPSLAGGKLNIQYF	TGTGCCAGCAGTCCCTCACTAGCGGGAGGGAAACTAAACATTCAGTACTTC
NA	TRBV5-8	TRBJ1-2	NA	CASSPGGLLRYGYTF	TGTGCCTCCTCGCCCGGGGGACTCCTCCGGTACGGCTACACCTTC
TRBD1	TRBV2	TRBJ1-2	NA	CASSTDRGAYGYTF	TGTGCCAGCAGTACGGACAGGGGCGCGTATGGCTACACCTTC
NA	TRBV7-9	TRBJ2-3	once	CASSFGIPSTDTQYF	TGTGCCAGCAGCTTCGGGATACCTAGCACAGATACGCAGTATTTT
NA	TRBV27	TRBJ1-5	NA	CASSSGAANQPQHF	TGTGCCAGCAGTTCAGGGGCAGCGAATCAGCCCCAGCATTTT
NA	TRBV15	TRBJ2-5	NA	CATSREGLFGETQYF	TGTGCCACCAGCAGGGAGGGCCTGTTTGGAGAGACCCAGTACTTC
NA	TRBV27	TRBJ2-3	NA	CASSERQGTDTQYF	TGTGCCAGCAGTGAACGGCAGGGCACAGATACGCAGTATTTT
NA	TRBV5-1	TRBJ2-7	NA	CASSPGRGFYEQYF	TGCGCCAGCAGCCCGGGACGGGGGTTCTACGAGCAGTACTTC
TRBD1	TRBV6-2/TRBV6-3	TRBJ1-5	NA	CASSYKTGTVPNQPQHF	TGTGCCAGCAGTTACAAGACAGGGACGGTCCCTAATCAGCCCCAGCATTTT
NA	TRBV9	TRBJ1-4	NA	CASGGEGRDEKLFF	TGTGCCAGCGGGGGAGAAGGGAGGGATGAAAAACTGTTTTTT
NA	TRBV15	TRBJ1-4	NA	CATSSPSSEKLFF	TGTGCCACCAGCAGCCCCTCTAGTGAAAAACTGTTTTTT
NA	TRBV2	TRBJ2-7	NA	CASREQGISYEQYF	TGTGCCAGCAGGGAGCAGGGGATTTCCTACGAGCAGTACTTC
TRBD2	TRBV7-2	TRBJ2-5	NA	CASSLQLAGSQETQYF	TGTGCCAGCAGCTTACAACTAGCGGGCTCCCAAGAGACCCAGTACTTC
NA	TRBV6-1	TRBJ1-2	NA	CASSDQFRGGYTF	TGTGCCAGCAGTGATCAGTTCCGCGGTGGCTACACCTTC
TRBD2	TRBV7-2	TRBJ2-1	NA	CASSRFGTSGYNEQFF	TGTGCCAGCAGTCGATTCGGTACTAGCGGGTACAATGAGCAGTTCTTC
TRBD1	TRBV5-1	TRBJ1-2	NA	CASSLDGTAYGYTF	TGCGCCAGCAGCTTGGACGGGACAGCCTATGGCTACACCTTC
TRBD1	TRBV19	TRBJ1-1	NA	CASSPGQGGRTEAFF	TGTGCCAGTAGTCCTGGACAGGGGGGTAGGACTGAAGCTTTCTTT
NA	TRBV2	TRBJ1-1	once	CASSFDRANTEAFF	TGTGCCAGCAGTTTTGACAGAGCTAACACTGAAGCTTTCTTT
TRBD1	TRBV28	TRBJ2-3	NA	CASSLSGTGGTWTQYF	TGTGCCAGCAGTTTATCCGGGACAGGAGGGACGTGGACGCAGTATTTT
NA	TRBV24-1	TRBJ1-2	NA	CATSMTGYGYTF	TGTGCCACCAGTATGACAGGCTATGGCTACACCTTC
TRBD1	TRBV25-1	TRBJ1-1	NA	CASNGQGETEAFF	TGTGCCAGCAACGGACAGGGAGAAACTGAAGCTTTCTTT
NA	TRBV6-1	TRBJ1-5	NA	CASSDGHLSNQPQHF	TGTGCCAGCAGTGACGGACACCTGAGCAATCAGCCCCAGCATTTT
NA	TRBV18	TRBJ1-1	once	CASSPNGGNTEAFF	TGTGCCAGCTCACCAAACGGTGGTAACACTGAAGCTTTCTTT
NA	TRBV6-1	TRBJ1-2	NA	CASSGPLGTGANYGYTF	TGTGCCAGCAGTGGCCCCTTAGGGACGGGAGCTAACTATGGCTACACCTTC
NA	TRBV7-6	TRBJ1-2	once	CASSLTGSFDGYTF	TGTGCCAGCAGCTTAACAGGGAGCTTTGATGGCTACACCTTC
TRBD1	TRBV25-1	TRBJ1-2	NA	CASSAQGIIRWGYTF	TGTGCCAGCAGTGCACAGGGGATAATTCGTTGGGGCTACACCTTC
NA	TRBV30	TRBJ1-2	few	CAWSPPTPYGYTF	TGTGCCTGGAGTCCCCCCACACCCTATGGCTACACCTTC
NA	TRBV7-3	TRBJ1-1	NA	CASSPSGANTEAFF	TGTGCCAGCAGCCCTTCTGGGGCGAACACTGAAGCTTTCTTT
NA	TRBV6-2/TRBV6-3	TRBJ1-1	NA	CASSYSGGYGTEAFF	TGTGCCAGCAGTTACTCCGGGGGGTACGGCACTGAAGCTTTCTTT
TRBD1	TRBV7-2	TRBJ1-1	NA	CASSLEGTGESEAFF	TGTGCCAGCAGCTTAGAAGGGACAGGAGAGAGTGAAGCTTTCTTT
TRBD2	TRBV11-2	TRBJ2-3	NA	CASSPTAGGPDTQYF	TGTGCCAGCAGCCCGACAGCGGGAGGCCCAGATACGCAGTATTTT
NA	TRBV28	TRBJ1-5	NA	CASWAQGPQPQHF	TGTGCCAGCTGGGCTCAGGGCCCCCAGCCCCAGCATTTT
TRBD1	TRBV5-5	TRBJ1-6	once	CASSSGGSNSPLHF	TGTGCCAGCAGCTCAGGGGGGTCCAATTCACCCCTCCACTTT